These 8 T cell receptor beta chains share one sample of origin, sequenced in a study of T cell repertoires in cytomegalovirus infection. In TCRdb, the reads were re-called with MiXCR into one record per CDR3 protein. The sample yields 200,000 to 300,000 distinct CDR3 sequences, about 12% seen once. The material sequenced was PBMCs. The receptors stem from a human donor in good health (CMV status not recorded). Some clones in this sample may be carry-over from other donors' samples.

This chain uses TRBV20-1 with TRBJ2-3; no firm D call. CDR1 DFQATT and CDR2 SNEGSKA come from the germline V gene (reference sequence). The CDR3 totals 12 residues. V was cut by 6 bases and J by 3 bases, with 10 bases left in between. In DNA form, the CDR3 reads TGCAGTGCCCCACTCATGACAGATACGCAGTATTTT. It yields the protein CSAPLMTDTQYF.

The chain recombines TRBV6-2 or TRBV6-3 with TRBJ1-1; possibly TRBD1 for D (5 bases). V lost 7 bases to trimming and J lost 1 base, with 13 bases between them. The CDR3 runs 14 residues. CDR1 is MNHEY, CDR2 SVGEGT, per germline. The CDR3 nucleotides read TGTGCCAGCATCCGATCGACAGAGAACACTGAAGCTTTCTTT. This encodes CASIRSTENTEAFF.

This clonotype was recorded at least ten times. The CDR3 region is CASSESTGGYGYTF. CDR3 sequence (DNA): TGTGCCAGCAGTGAATCGACAGGGGGCTATGGCTACACCTTC. The chain recombines TRBV6-1 with TRBJ1-2; 9 nucleotides line up with TRBD1. Germline V CDR1 and CDR2: MNHNS, SASEGT. The CDR3 sequence is 14 residues long. With 2 bases clipped from V and 4 bases from J, the junction kept 2 bases outside the gene matches.

This clonotype was seen only a few times. V gene TRBV29-1 combines with J gene TRBJ2-7, with D possibly being TRBD1 (5 bases). Trimming left V 7 bases short and J 2 bases short, with 12 bases between. The CDR3 has 12 amino acids. The germline V gene has CDR1 SQVTM and CDR2 ANQGSEA. CDR3 region: CSARGSPYEQYF. CDR3 in DNA: TGCAGCGCTAGGGGCAGTCCCTACGAGCAGTACTTC.

V is TRBV7-9 and J is TRBJ2-3; D gene uncertain. Germline lookup yields CDR1 SEHNR and CDR2 FQNEAQ (reference sequence). The CDR3 has 12 residues. V was clipped by 3 bases and J by 4 bases, with 5 bases between them. The chain's CDR3 is CASSFSSDTQYF. The CDR3, as DNA: TGTGCCAGCAGCTTTTCATCAGATACGCAGTATTTT. The full variable domain, completed using reference TRBV7-9 and TRBJ2-3, is DTGVSQNPRHKITKRGQNVTFRCDPISEHNRLYWYRQTLGQGPEFLTYFQNEAQLEKSRLLSDRFSAERPKGSFSTLEIQRTEQGDSAMYLCASSFSSDTQYFGPGTRLTVL.

This clonotype has ten or more counts. The chain recombines TRBV4-2 with TRBJ1-5, with D possibly matching TRBD1 (5 bases). The CDR3 contains 15 residues. The V and J ends lost 0 bases and 3 bases respectively, with 9 bases between them. CDR1 is LGHNA and CDR2 is YNFKEQ in the germline V gene. The CDR3 sequence is CASSQEHRLNQPQHF. The CDR3 DNA reads as TGTGCCAGCAGCCAAGAGCACAGGCTCAATCAGCCCCAGCATTTT.

The chain employs TRBV29-1 and TRBJ2-2; 8 nucleotides match TRBD2. V lost 5 bases to trimming and J lost 3 bases; unmatched junction nucleotides: 11. CDR3 length: 16 amino acids. CDR1 SQVTM and CDR2 ANQGSEA come from the germline V gene. DNA of the CDR3: TGCAGCGTTCCTTCAAGGGTAGCGGGGTACACCGGGGAGCTGTTTTTT. Translation: CSVPSRVAGYTGELFF.

This clonotype has ten or more counts. This chain links TRBV7-2 with TRBJ2-7, with a possible D match to TRBD2 (6 bases). This CDR3 region has 13 residues. V dropped 4 bases and J dropped 3 bases, with 10 bases sitting between them. In germline, CDR1 is SGHTA, CDR2 FQGNSA. The DNA of the CDR3 is TGTGCCAGCAGCTCGGGGGTTAGCTACGAGCAGTACTTC. It specifies CASSSGVSYEQYF.